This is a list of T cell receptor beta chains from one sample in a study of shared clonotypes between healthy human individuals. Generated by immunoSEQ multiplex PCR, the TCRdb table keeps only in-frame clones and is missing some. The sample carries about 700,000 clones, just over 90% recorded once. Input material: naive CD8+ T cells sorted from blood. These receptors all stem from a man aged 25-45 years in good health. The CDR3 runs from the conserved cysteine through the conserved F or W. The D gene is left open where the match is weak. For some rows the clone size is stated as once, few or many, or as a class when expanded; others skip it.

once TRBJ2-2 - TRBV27 CASSLSAFPNTGELFF TGTGCCAGCAGTTTATCCGCATTCCCGAACACCGGGGAGCTGTTTTTT
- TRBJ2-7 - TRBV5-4 CASSSSGWSGEQYF TGTGCCAGCAGCTCCTCCGGCTGGTCTGGTGAGCAGTACTTC
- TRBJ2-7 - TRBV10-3 CAISDPGGPGEQYF TGTGCCATCAGTGACCCGGGCGGGCCGGGGGAGCAGTACTTC
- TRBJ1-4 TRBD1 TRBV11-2 CASSLGTGRLEKLFF TGTGCCAGCAGCTTAGGGACAGGACGACTTGAAAAACTGTTTTTT
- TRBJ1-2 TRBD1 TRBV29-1 CSVPDREGGYTF TGCAGCGTCCCCGACAGGGAAGGTGGCTACACCTTC
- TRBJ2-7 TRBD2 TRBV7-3 CASSILAGAVYEQYF TGTGCCAGCAGCATCCTAGCGGGAGCGGTCTACGAGCAGTACTTC
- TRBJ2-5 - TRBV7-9 CASSSLGRRPPQETQYF TGTGCCAGCAGCTCCTTGGGGAGGCGTCCTCCACAAGAGACCCAGTACTTC
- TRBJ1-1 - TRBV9 CASSPRQAYTEAFF TGTGCCAGCAGCCCCCGACAGGCCTACACTGAAGCTTTCTTT
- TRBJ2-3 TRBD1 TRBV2 CASGRQGRNTDTQYF TGTGCCAGCGGTAGACAGGGGCGAAACACAGATACGCAGTATTTT
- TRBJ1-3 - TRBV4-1 CASSQDSVGNTIYF TGCGCCAGCAGCCAGGACTCCGTTGGAAACACCATATATTTT
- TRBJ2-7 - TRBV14 CASSPWGSSEQYF TGTGCCAGCAGCCCCTGGGGTAGCAGCGAGCAGTACTTC
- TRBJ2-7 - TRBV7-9 CASSPPWGLSSYEQYF TGTGCCAGCAGCCCCCCCTGGGGCTTAAGCTCCTACGAGCAGTACTTC
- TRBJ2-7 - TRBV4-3 CASSTTMDYEQYF TGCGCCAGCAGCACCACTATGGACTACGAGCAGTACTTC
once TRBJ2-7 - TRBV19 CASSTNLRRDEQYF TGTGCCAGTAGTACCAACCTACGGAGGGACGAGCAGTACTTC
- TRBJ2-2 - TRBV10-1 CASSGQENTGELFF TGCGCCAGCAGTGGACAGGAGAACACCGGGGAGCTGTTTTTT
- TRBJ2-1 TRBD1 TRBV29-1 CSVDLQGSGFF TGCAGCGTTGACCTACAGGGGTCTGGGTTCTTC
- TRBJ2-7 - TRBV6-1 CASSERAEVLYEQYF TGTGCCAGCAGTGAACGAGCGGAAGTCCTCTACGAGCAGTACTTC
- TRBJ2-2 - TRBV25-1 CASTGTPSTGELFF TGTGCCAGTACCGGGACTCCGTCCACCGGGGAGCTGTTTTTT
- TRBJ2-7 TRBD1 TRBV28 CASTAGTGYYEQYF TGTGCCAGCACCGCCGGGACAGGGTACTACGAGCAGTACTTC
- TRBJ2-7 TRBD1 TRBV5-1 CASSMAGTGPHEQYF TGCGCCAGCAGCATGGCCGGGACAGGGCCCCACGAGCAGTACTTC
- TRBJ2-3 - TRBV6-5 CASSLGDTQYF TGTGCCAGCAGCCTTGGAGATACGCAGTATTTT
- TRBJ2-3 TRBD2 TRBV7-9 CASSPSGWSTDTQYF TGTGCCAGCAGCCCTAGCGGTTGGAGCACAGATACGCAGTATTTT
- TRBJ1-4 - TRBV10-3 CAIRNSLDSSGEKLFF TGTGCCATCAGAAACAGCTTGGACTCTTCGGGCGAAAAACTGTTTTTT
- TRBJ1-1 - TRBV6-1 CASSLGDTEAFF TGTGCCAGCAGTTTAGGGGACACTGAAGCTTTCTTT
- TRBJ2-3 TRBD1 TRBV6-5 CASSYTRTGGTDTQYF TGTGCCAGCAGTTACACTCGGACAGGGGGCACAGATACGCAGTATTTT
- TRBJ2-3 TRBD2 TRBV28 CAGGAGGVVGDTQYF TGTGCCGGGGGAGCGGGAGGAGTGGTTGGAGATACGCAGTATTTT
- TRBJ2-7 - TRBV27 CASSLSGQQLREQYF TGTGCCAGCAGTTTATCGGGGCAGCAACTACGCGAGCAGTACTTC
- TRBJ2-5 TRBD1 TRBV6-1 CASSEETGVGETQYF TGTGCCAGCAGTGAGGAGACAGGGGTTGGAGAGACCCAGTACTTC
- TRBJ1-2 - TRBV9 CASSAGVVGYTF TGTGCCAGCAGCGCAGGGGTGGTTGGCTACACCTTC
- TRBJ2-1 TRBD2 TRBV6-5 CASGPTSGIEQFF TGTGCCAGCGGGCCCACTAGCGGGATTGAGCAGTTCTTC
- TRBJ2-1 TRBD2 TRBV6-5 CASSLAGAFNEQFF TGTGCCAGCAGTCTAGCGGGTGCCTTTAATGAGCAGTTCTTC
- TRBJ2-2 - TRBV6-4 CASSGKVGELFF TGTGCCAGCAGTGGAAAGGTGGGGGAGCTGTTTTTT
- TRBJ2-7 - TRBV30 CAWRGESYEQYF TGTGCCTGGAGGGGTGAGTCGTACGAGCAGTACTTC
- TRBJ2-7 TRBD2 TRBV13 CASSLETSDGEQYF TGTGCCAGCAGCTTAGAGACTAGCGATGGCGAGCAGTACTTC
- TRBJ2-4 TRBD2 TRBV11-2 CASSTPGGATKNIQYF TGTGCCAGCAGCACCCCCGGGGGGGCAACCAAAAACATTCAGTACTTC
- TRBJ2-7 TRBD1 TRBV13 CASSFDRGYEQYF TGTGCCAGCAGCTTTGACAGGGGTTACGAGCAGTACTTC
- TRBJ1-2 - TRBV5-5 CASSLSGRYGYTF TGTGCCAGCAGCTTGAGCGGACGGTATGGCTACACCTTC
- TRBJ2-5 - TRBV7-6 CASSLGAGTQETQYF TGTGCCAGCAGCTTAGGCGCGGGGACCCAAGAGACCCAGTACTTC
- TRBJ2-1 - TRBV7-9 CASSRGGPHSEQFF TGTGCCAGCAGCCGCGGCGGGCCGCACAGTGAGCAGTTCTTC
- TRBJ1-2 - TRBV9 CASSVDRTRGKGYTF TGTGCCAGCAGCGTAGATCGGACCCGGGGGAAGGGCTACACCTTC
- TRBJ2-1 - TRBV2 CASSGGVGYNEQFF TGTGCCAGCAGTGGGGGGGTAGGGTACAATGAGCAGTTCTTC
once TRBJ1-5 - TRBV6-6 CASSQKGDSNQPQHF TGTGCCAGCAGCCAAAAGGGGGATAGCAATCAGCCCCAGCATTTT
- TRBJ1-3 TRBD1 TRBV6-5 CASAPGQGVDTIYF TGTGCCAGCGCCCCGGGACAGGGAGTTGACACCATATATTTT
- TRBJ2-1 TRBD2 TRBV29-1 CSVEGGWGLAGDSSYNEQFF TGCAGCGTTGAAGGTGGGTGGGGACTAGCGGGAGACAGCTCCTACAATGAGCAGTTCTTC
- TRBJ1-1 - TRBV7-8 CASSWRAMTEAFF TGTGCCAGCAGCTGGAGGGCCATGACTGAAGCTTTCTTT
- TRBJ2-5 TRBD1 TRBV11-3 CASSSDREETQYF TGTGCCAGCAGCTCGGACAGGGAAGAGACCCAGTACTTC
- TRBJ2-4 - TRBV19 CASRGLAKNIQYF TGTGCCTCGCGGGGGCTAGCCAAAAACATTCAGTACTTC
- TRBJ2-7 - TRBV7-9 CASSLAGSYEQYF TGTGCCAGCAGCTTAGCAGGGTCCTACGAGCAGTACTTC
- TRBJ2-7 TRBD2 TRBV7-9 CASSLATSGSFDEQYF TGTGCCAGCAGCTTAGCGACTAGCGGGAGTTTTGACGAGCAGTACTTC
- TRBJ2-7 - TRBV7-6 CASSQGGEQYF TGTGCCAGCAGCCAAGGTGGCGAGCAGTACTTC
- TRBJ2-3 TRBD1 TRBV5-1 CASSSHPTGASTDTQYF TGCGCCAGCAGCTCCCACCCGACAGGGGCCAGCACAGATACGCAGTATTTT
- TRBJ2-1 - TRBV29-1 CSVDNTLDAQFF TGCAGCGTCGATAACACGTTGGACGCGCAGTTCTTC
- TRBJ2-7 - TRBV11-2 CASSLGLYEQYF TGTGCCAGCAGCTTAGGCCTCTACGAGCAGTACTTC
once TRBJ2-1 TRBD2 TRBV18 CASSRTSGSRDEQFF TGTGCCAGCTCGCGGACTAGCGGGAGTCGGGATGAGCAGTTCTTC
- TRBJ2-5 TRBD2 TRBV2 CASFQGLAGFAGTGTQYF TGTGCCAGTTTTCAGGGACTAGCGGGATTCGCGGGGACCGGGACCCAGTACTTC
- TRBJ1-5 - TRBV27 CASSLYPFYNQPQHF TGTGCCAGCAGTTTATACCCATTTTATAATCAGCCCCAGCATTTT
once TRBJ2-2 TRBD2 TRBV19 CASRFLGLAGGNTGELFF TGTGCCAGTAGATTTTTGGGACTAGCGGGAGGAAACACCGGGGAGCTGTTTTTT
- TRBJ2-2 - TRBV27 CASAPGLNTGELFF TGTGCCAGCGCACCGGGACTTAACACCGGGGAGCTGTTTTTT
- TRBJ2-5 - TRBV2 CASMGDVETQYF TGTGCCAGCATGGGGGACGTGGAGACCCAGTACTTC
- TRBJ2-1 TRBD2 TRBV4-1 CASSQNPGTSGSYNEQFF TGCGCCAGCAGCCAAAATCCCGGGACTAGCGGCTCCTACAATGAGCAGTTCTTC